Shown below are 17 T cell receptor beta chains from a single sample sequenced in a study of T cell clusters in autoimmune cytopenias. Some 34,000 genome equivalents of blood DNA were amplified for TRB. TRB rearrangements were amplified by touch-down multiplex PCR with mixed TRB-A/B primers. TCRdb derives one entry per CDR3 protein from the multiplex PCR reads, leaving out DNA. The table for this sample gives about 7,500 distinct CDR3 sequences. These data were also filed under a second study, of T cell repertoires in aging, cancer and after chemotherapy.

Sequences were obtained from peripheral blood. All receptors come from a human donor with an autoimmune cytopenia or autoimmune hepatitis (not recorded which).

V is TRBV6-4 and J is TRBJ1-1; the TRBD1 assignment by TCRdb is unverifiable without DNA. The length of the CDR3 is 15 residues. CDR1 is MRHNA, CDR2 SNTAGT, per germline. CDR3 protein: CASSEEGGTSTEAFF.

The CDR3 loop reads CSAGPGGVGYGYTF. The V and J genes are TRBV20-1 and TRBJ1-2. The CDR3 length is 14 residues. In germline, CDR1 is DFQATT, CDR2 SNEGSKA (reference sequence).

This chain joins TRBV20-1 and TRBJ1-5. Germline V gene data show CDR1 as DFQATT and CDR2 as SNEGSKA (reference sequence). The CDR3 extends over 15 amino acids. CDR3 protein: CSAFTQGQPGGPQHF.

The chain employs TRBV4-1 and TRBJ1-5. The CDR3 length is 16 residues. Germline assignment: CDR1 MGHRA and CDR2 YSYEKL. The CDR3 here is CASSQDGLGPNQPQHF.

This chain uses TRBV12-3 or TRBV12-4 with TRBJ1-2; TCRdb's D call, TRBD1, is unchecked because there is no DNA. This CDR3 spans 14 amino acids. The CDR3 here is CASSARDRNYGYTF.

This chain connects TRBV6-2 or TRBV6-3 to TRBJ2-3; TCRdb outputs TRBD2, but without DNA this stays unchecked. This CDR3 has 11 amino acids. Germline CDR1 MNHEY, CDR2 SVGEGT. CDR3 region: CASSPRDTQYF.

The chain carries TRBV19 and TRBJ2-2; there is no DNA to check the TCRdb D call of TRBD1. Germline CDR1 reads LNHDA; CDR2 reads SQIVND (reference sequence). This CDR3 contains 15 residues. CDR3 in amino acids: CASNPGQGFAGELFF.

This clonotype is deemed large by its frequency. The J gene is TRBJ1-2, the V gene TRBV20-1; TCRdb gives TRBD1 as the D gene, but with no DNA this cannot be confirmed. The CDR3 length is 15 residues. Germline loops: CDR1 DFQATT, CDR2 SNEGSKA (reference sequence). The CDR3 here is CSARAATGINYGYTF.

The CDR3 spells CASSEELTLAGDKRGEQFF. The chain employs TRBV6-1 and TRBJ2-1; TCRdb names TRBD2, which stays unverified in the absence of DNA. The germline CDR1 and CDR2 sequences are MNHNS and SASEGT. CDR3 size: 19 residues.

This clonotype is large by frequency. The rearrangement joins TRBV6-6 to TRBJ2-7; no DNA is available, so the TRBD2 call from TCRdb remains unchecked. The CDR3 loop spans 13 amino acids. CDR1 MNHNY and CDR2 SVGAGI come from the germline V gene (reference sequence). The CDR3 sequence: CASRAAGGGEQYF.

The chain carries TRBV29-1 and TRBJ2-3; there is no DNA to check the TCRdb D call of TRBD1. The CDR3 loop spans 14 amino acids. Looked up from germline, CDR1 is SQVTM and CDR2 is ANQGSEA. The chain's CDR3 is CSVDLDRNKDTQYF.

The rearrangement joins TRBV7-2 to TRBJ1-6. This CDR3 is built from 13 residues. Germline CDR1 and CDR2: SGHTA and FQGNSA. The CDR3 reads CARSQLINSPLHF.

The chain employs TRBV7-2 and TRBJ1-2; TCRdb indicates TRBD1, and absent DNA this call remains unverified. Germline V gene lookup returns CDR1 SGHTA and CDR2 FQGNSA. The CDR3 sequence is 13 residues long. CDR3 in amino acids: CASSQFRDTHVNF.

The chain has TRBV12-3 or TRBV12-4 and TRBJ2-1; the D call of TRBD2 rests on TCRdb alone, since no DNA is present to check it. The CDR3 totals 15 residues. CDR3 in amino acids: CASSPWEGSNGEQFF.

The rearrangement joins TRBV4-2 to TRBJ2-3; without DNA, the TCRdb call of TRBD2 cannot be checked. The CDR3 is 15 amino acids. CDR1 is LGHNA and CDR2 is YNFKEQ in the germline V gene. The CDR3 spells CASSRAEREANTQYF.

This clonotype is called medium-sized (0.01 to 0.1%) based on its frequency. The V call is TRBV6-5, the J call TRBJ1-2; TCRdb lists TRBD1, though no DNA is available to test this call. Germline V gene sequence: CDR1 MNHEY, CDR2 SVGAGI. CDR3 length equals 14 residues. CDR3: CASSSGQGARGYTF.

V and J are TRBV12-3 or TRBV12-4 and TRBJ2-5; the D call of TRBD1 rests on TCRdb alone, since no DNA is present to check it. The CDR3 consists of 17 residues. The CDR3 spells CASSLGRGGQTQETQYF.